The rows below give T cell receptor beta chains drawn from one sample of a study of CD8 T cells in ankylosing spondylitis. TCRdb reprocessed the 5' RACE reads with MiXCR, giving one entry per CDR3 protein. The top ten hold roughly 16% of the sample, which has a few hundred thousand distinct CDR3 sequences, 20% to 25% seen once. The sample taken for sequencing was blood, either unsorted or a sorted T cell fraction (not recorded which). Every receptor here comes from a male donor with ankylosing spondylitis. The CDR3 runs from the conserved cysteine through the conserved F or W. The D gene is left open where the match is weak. Clone size, where shown, is once, few, many, or a class for clones that have expanded.

d_call	v_call	j_call	clone_size	cdr3_nt	cdr3_aa
-	TRBV20-1	TRBJ1-2	-	TGCAGTGCTGCCCCGGGGACCGACTATGGCTACACCTTC	CSAAPGTDYGYTF
-	TRBV20-1	TRBJ2-5	-	TGCAGTGCCATGCGGGACTGGGTGGGCCAAGAGACCCAGTACTTC	CSAMRDWVGQETQYF
TRBD1	TRBV11-3	TRBJ2-1	-	TGTGCCAGCAGCCGGGACAGGTGGGGACGGAAGCAGTTCTTC	CASSRDRWGRKQFF
TRBD2	TRBV29-1	TRBJ2-7	many	TGCAGCGTCGAAACTAGCGGGAGTGCCTACGAGCAGTACTTC	CSVETSGSAYEQYF
TRBD2	TRBV29-1	TRBJ2-7	few	TGCAGCGTTGAAGTAGGGCTAGCGGGACTCCAGCAGTACTTC	CSVEVGLAGLQQYF
-	TRBV28	TRBJ2-1	few	TGTGCCAGCAGTTCGAGGGCCCCGACCTACAATGAGCAGTTCTTC	CASSSRAPTYNEQFF
-	TRBV30	TRBJ2-2	many	TGTGCCTGGAGTTTGTCCCGCACCGGGGAGCTGTTTTTT	CAWSLSRTGELFF
-	TRBV5-1	TRBJ1-6	few	TGCGCCAGCAGCCGGACTGACACCAATTCACCCCTCCACTTT	CASSRTDTNSPLHF
TRBD2	TRBV7-8	TRBJ2-7	many	TGTGCCAGCAGCCCCCCCCGGGGGGACGAGCAGTACTTC	CASSPPRGDEQYF
TRBD1	TRBV20-1	TRBJ1-5	few	TGCAGTGCTCGTCAGACAGGGGATTATCAGCCCCAGCATTTT	CSARQTGDYQPQHF
-	TRBV5-6	TRBJ2-3	many	TGTGCCAGCAGCTTCATCGGCAGGGAAACAGATACGCAGTATTTT	CASSFIGRETDTQYF
-	TRBV9	TRBJ2-5	-	TGTGCCAGCAGTGTCGTCGATCAAGAGACCCAGTACTTC	CASSVVDQETQYF
-	TRBV6-1	TRBJ1-1	-	TGTGCCAGCAGTGAGGTTCGACAGAGGAACACTGAAGCTTTCTTT	CASSEVRQRNTEAFF
TRBD2	TRBV20-1	TRBJ2-3	few	TGCAGTGCGAGCGGGAGCGCAGATACGCAGTATTTT	CSASGSADTQYF
TRBD1	TRBV6-1	TRBJ2-3	once	TGTGCCAGCAGGCACCACCTCAGGGGGCAGGGTACGCAGTATTTT	CASRHHLRGQGTQYF
TRBD1	TRBV4-1	TRBJ2-7	few	TGCGCCAGCAGCCAGAGATCGACTCGACAGGGGAGGTACGAGCAGTACTTC	CASSQRSTRQGRYEQYF
TRBD2	TRBV12-3/TRBV12-4	TRBJ2-1	-	TGTGCCAGCAGTTTTGGTCGGCGGGAGGGGGGCAATGAGCAGTTCTTC	CASSFGRREGGNEQFF
-	TRBV20-1	TRBJ2-5	few	TGCAGTGCTAGAGTTGGATTAGCAGACCCGCAAGAGACCCAGTACTTC	CSARVGLADPQETQYF
-	TRBV5-1	TRBJ1-1	few	TGCGCCAGCAGTCTAAGGGGTTGGGACACTGAAGCTTTCTTT	CASSLRGWDTEAFF
-	TRBV12-3/TRBV12-4	TRBJ2-7	-	TGTGCCAGCAGTCGATCACAGGGCTACGAGCAGTACTTC	CASSRSQGYEQYF
-	TRBV7-9	TRBJ2-7	few	TGTGCCAGCAATCAGGCGGTAAACTCCTACGAGCAGTACTTC	CASNQAVNSYEQYF
-	TRBV9	TRBJ2-7	many	TGTGCCAGCAGCGTCCTGGGGGACCCCTCCGAGCAGTACTTC	CASSVLGDPSEQYF
TRBD2	TRBV7-8	TRBJ2-1	-	TGTGCCAGCAGCTTAGTTAGCGGGAGTTTGGATGAGCAGTTCTTC	CASSLVSGSLDEQFF
-	TRBV12-3/TRBV12-4	TRBJ1-4	few	TGTGCCAGCAGTTTGAGGGGGTTAGAAGAAAAACTGTTTTTT	CASSLRGLEEKLFF
TRBD1	TRBV29-1	TRBJ1-5	many	TGCAGCGTCTCAGAGGGGGCTGGTCAGCCCCAGCATTTT	CSVSEGAGQPQHF
-	TRBV29-1	TRBJ2-3	-	TGCAGCGTTGGGAATTCCAGGGGGCGGGAGATCACAGATACGCAGTATTTT	CSVGNSRGREITDTQYF